This is a list of T cell receptor beta chains from one sample in a study of cytomegalovirus exposure and HLA in healthy donors. Measured with immunoSEQ multiplex PCR; TCRdb has only the in-frame clones, and not every one. The sample lists a few hundred thousand clones, roughly 87% seen once, with just over 3% in the top ten. Source material: PBMCs. These receptors all stem from a woman in her twenties or thirties in good health and CMV-seronegative. Both conserved end residues are part of each CDR3. The order of the fields is J gene, D gene, V gene, clone size, CDR3 DNA, CDR3 protein. The D gene is left open where the match is weak. For some rows the clone size is stated as once, few or many, or as a class when expanded; others skip it.

j_call: TRBJ2-7
d_call: -
v_call: TRBV6-1
clone_size: once
cdr3_nt: TGTGCCAGCAACCCACAGACGGCCTCGATCTACGAGCAGTACTTC
cdr3_aa: CASNPQTASIYEQYF

j_call: TRBJ2-5
d_call: -
v_call: TRBV18
clone_size: -
cdr3_nt: TGTGCCAGCTCACCGGCAGGGGCAGGGGAGACCCAGTACTTC
cdr3_aa: CASSPAGAGETQYF

j_call: TRBJ2-7
d_call: TRBD2
v_call: TRBV5-1
clone_size: -
cdr3_nt: TGCGCCAGCAGCTTAGCGGGACTAGCCTACGAGCAGTACTTC
cdr3_aa: CASSLAGLAYEQYF

j_call: TRBJ1-2
d_call: -
v_call: TRBV9
clone_size: -
cdr3_nt: TGTGCCAGCGGCAGGCTTAACTATGGCTACACCTTC
cdr3_aa: CASGRLNYGYTF

j_call: TRBJ2-2
d_call: -
v_call: TRBV28
clone_size: -
cdr3_nt: TGTGCCAGCCGATTTGTGGGACTTGGGACCGGGGAGCTGTTTTTT
cdr3_aa: CASRFVGLGTGELFF

j_call: TRBJ2-1
d_call: TRBD1
v_call: TRBV6-6
clone_size: -
cdr3_nt: TGTGCCAGCAGTTACTCGACAGGGGTCCCCTACAATGAGCAGTTCTTC
cdr3_aa: CASSYSTGVPYNEQFF

j_call: TRBJ1-5
d_call: TRBD1
v_call: TRBV7-3
clone_size: -
cdr3_nt: TGTGCCAGCAGCTTTTGGATTCGACAGGGGGTGGTCGGTATGAACAATCAGCCCCAGCATTTT
cdr3_aa: CASSFWIRQGVVGMNNQPQHF

j_call: TRBJ2-3
d_call: -
v_call: TRBV7-3
clone_size: few
cdr3_nt: TGTGCCAGCAGCTTAGGCAGAAGCACAGATACGCAGTATTTT
cdr3_aa: CASSLGRSTDTQYF

j_call: TRBJ2-3
d_call: -
v_call: TRBV5-1
clone_size: once
cdr3_nt: TGCGCCAGCAGGCTTGAGAGCACAGATACGCAGTATTTT
cdr3_aa: CASRLESTDTQYF

j_call: TRBJ2-2
d_call: -
v_call: TRBV4-3
clone_size: -
cdr3_nt: TGCGCCAGCAGCCAAGAACCCTCCCGCAGTTCGAACACCGGGGAGCTGTTTTTT
cdr3_aa: CASSQEPSRSSNTGELFF

j_call: TRBJ2-5
d_call: TRBD1
v_call: TRBV11-2
clone_size: once
cdr3_nt: TGTGCCAGCAGCGTTGCAGGGGGCGAGACCCAGTACTTC
cdr3_aa: CASSVAGGETQYF

j_call: TRBJ2-6
d_call: -
v_call: TRBV19
clone_size: once
cdr3_nt: TGTGCCAGTAGTAAAAACACTCCTGACTCTGGGGCCAACGTCCTGACTTTC
cdr3_aa: CASSKNTPDSGANVLTF

j_call: TRBJ2-1
d_call: -
v_call: TRBV7-9
clone_size: once
cdr3_nt: TGTGCCAGCAGCTTTGACCTCGGGTACAATGAGCAGTTCTTC
cdr3_aa: CASSFDLGYNEQFF

j_call: TRBJ2-2
d_call: -
v_call: TRBV9
clone_size: -
cdr3_nt: TGTGCCAGCAGCGTAGCTCCGTCAGGCATATCTGGGGAGCTGTTTTTT
cdr3_aa: CASSVAPSGISGELFF

j_call: TRBJ2-1
d_call: -
v_call: TRBV5-1
clone_size: -
cdr3_nt: TGCGCCAGCAGCTTGGCTAGCCTATCGACCTACAATGAGCAGTTCTTC
cdr3_aa: CASSLASLSTYNEQFF

j_call: TRBJ1-4
d_call: -
v_call: TRBV7-9
clone_size: -
cdr3_nt: TGTGCCAGCAGCTCCTGGATCGACAGTGAAAAACTGTTTTTT
cdr3_aa: CASSSWIDSEKLFF

j_call: TRBJ2-3
d_call: TRBD2
v_call: TRBV7-3
clone_size: -
cdr3_nt: TGTGCCAGCAGCTACGCTCCGGGAGGGCCTACAGATACGCAGTATTTT
cdr3_aa: CASSYAPGGPTDTQYF

j_call: TRBJ2-4
d_call: -
v_call: TRBV19
clone_size: -
cdr3_nt: TGTGCCAGTAGTATTAATGGGGGAGCCATTCAGTACTTC
cdr3_aa: CASSINGGAIQYF

j_call: TRBJ2-7
d_call: -
v_call: TRBV29-1
clone_size: -
cdr3_nt: TGCAGCGTTCAGACAGCTTCCTACGAGCAGTACTTC
cdr3_aa: CSVQTASYEQYF

j_call: TRBJ2-7
d_call: -
v_call: TRBV9
clone_size: -
cdr3_nt: TGTGCCAGCAGCGCCCGGGATACTCAACGAGAGCAGTACTTC
cdr3_aa: CASSARDTQREQYF

j_call: TRBJ1-2
d_call: TRBD1
v_call: TRBV28
clone_size: -
cdr3_nt: TGTGCCAGCAGTTTCGGGACAGTCTATGGCTACACCTTC
cdr3_aa: CASSFGTVYGYTF

j_call: TRBJ1-4
d_call: -
v_call: TRBV9
clone_size: -
cdr3_nt: TGTGCCAGCAGCGTAGCCGGGACACTTAATGAAAAACTGTTTTTT
cdr3_aa: CASSVAGTLNEKLFF

j_call: TRBJ2-5
d_call: -
v_call: TRBV25-1
clone_size: -
cdr3_nt: TGTGCCAGCAGTGAACCGGGACCTCAAGAGACCCAGTACTTC
cdr3_aa: CASSEPGPQETQYF

j_call: TRBJ2-3
d_call: -
v_call: TRBV27
clone_size: -
cdr3_nt: TGTGCCAGCAGTTTTCTCCCTAGCGAACGCACAGATACGCAGTATTTT
cdr3_aa: CASSFLPSERTDTQYF

j_call: TRBJ2-7
d_call: TRBD1
v_call: TRBV7-9
clone_size: -
cdr3_nt: TGTGCCAGCAGCCCCTTGGGGGGACAGGACGAGCAGTACTTC
cdr3_aa: CASSPLGGQDEQYF

j_call: TRBJ2-1
d_call: -
v_call: TRBV5-6
clone_size: -
cdr3_nt: TGTGCCAGCAGCACAGGGTACAATGAGCAGTTCTTC
cdr3_aa: CASSTGYNEQFF

j_call: TRBJ2-7
d_call: -
v_call: TRBV28
clone_size: -
cdr3_nt: TGTGCCAGCAACGCACAGGGCTACGAGCAGTACTTC
cdr3_aa: CASNAQGYEQYF

j_call: TRBJ2-7
d_call: TRBD2
v_call: TRBV27
clone_size: -
cdr3_nt: TGTGCCAGCAGAGTCGCGGGAGGGATCGAGCAGTACTTC
cdr3_aa: CASRVAGGIEQYF

j_call: TRBJ2-5
d_call: TRBD2
v_call: TRBV6-4
clone_size: -
cdr3_nt: TGTGCCAGCAGCCGCTTTAGCGGGAGCCAAGAGACCCAGTACTTC
cdr3_aa: CASSRFSGSQETQYF

j_call: TRBJ2-7
d_call: -
v_call: TRBV6-1
clone_size: -
cdr3_nt: TGTGCCAGCAGACCTCTATACTCGAACTACGAGCAGTACTTC
cdr3_aa: CASRPLYSNYEQYF

j_call: TRBJ2-3
d_call: -
v_call: TRBV20-1
clone_size: -
cdr3_nt: TGCAGCGCTACAGGGACAGATACGCAGTATTTT
cdr3_aa: CSATGTDTQYF

j_call: TRBJ1-1
d_call: -
v_call: TRBV5-1
clone_size: -
cdr3_nt: TGCGCCAGCAGCCTATTACAGGGGAACACTGAAGCTTTCTTT
cdr3_aa: CASSLLQGNTEAFF

j_call: TRBJ1-1
d_call: -
v_call: TRBV30
clone_size: -
cdr3_nt: TGTGCCTGGAGTATGGACAGTTACACTGAAGCTTTCTTT
cdr3_aa: CAWSMDSYTEAFF

j_call: TRBJ2-2
d_call: -
v_call: TRBV28
clone_size: -
cdr3_nt: TGTGCCAGCAGTGGGGACACCGGGGAGCTGTTTTTT
cdr3_aa: CASSGDTGELFF

j_call: TRBJ2-2
d_call: -
v_call: TRBV5-1
clone_size: -
cdr3_nt: TGCGCCAGCACCGCATCCGGGGGAACCGGGGAGCTGTTTTTT
cdr3_aa: CASTASGGTGELFF